This TCR beta chain was recorded in a study of T cells after posttransplantation cyclophosphamide. The study's findings and limits: Donor-recipient repertoire similarity was low at 1-2 months, rising over year one. After PTCy, TRB diversity resembled that of CNI/methotrexate controls. Tissue-infiltrating T cells from skin or gut overlapped little with blood T cells.

Cyclophosphamide on days +3 and +4 followed busulfan-fludarabine conditioning and a marrow graft. Regarding this clone: Its antigen is as yet unknown. A junction boundary mismatches the germline segment, possibly from a read error.

Some clones are missing from TCRdb's copy, which holds only in-frame ones; the method was immunoSEQ multiplex PCR. The table lists some 43,000 clones, about 90% of them singletons, with about 2.5% in the top ten. The receptor's source is a male patient aged 55 to 70 who received an allogeneic stem cell transplant from a related donor and was CMV-positive. Some of the T cells might come from the graft donor. The material was PBMCs, obtained less than 70 days after allogeneic stem cell transplant with posttransplant cyclophosphamide.

The CDR3 loop is CASSPQGAAGYTF. CDR3 nucleotides: TGTGCCAGCTCCCCACAGGGGGCGGCCGGCTACACCTTC. The chain uses TRBV18 and TRBJ1-2; 9 bases are a match to TRBD1. The V gene's germline CDR1 is KGHSH and CDR2 LQKENI. The CDR3 has 13 amino acids. The whole variable domain, filled in from reference TRBV18 and TRBJ1-2, reads NAGVMQNPRHLVRRRGQEARLRCSPMKGHSHVYWYRQLPEEGLKFMVYLQKENIIDESGMPKERFSAEFPKEGPSILRIQQVVRGDSAAYFCASSPQGAAGYTFGSGTRLTVV.